These 2 T cell receptor beta chains originate from one sample sequenced in a study of blood T cell repertoires in COVID-19. Sequencing used immunoSEQ multiplex PCR; TCRdb keeps in-frame clones, though not all of them. The table lists some 15,000 clones, about 91% of them singletons. The sequencing input was peripheral blood. Receptors originate from a human donor in a cohort sampled during active COVID-19.

The gene calls are TRBV10-1 and TRBJ2-3; D is ambiguous. Trimming removed 4 bases at V and 0 bases at J, with 11 bases between. Germline values: CDR1 WNHNN, CDR2 SYGVQD (reference sequence). This CDR3 is 15 amino acids long. Here the CDR3 reads CASSAAVVSTDTQYF. The CDR3 DNA reads as TGCGCCAGCAGTGCGGCGGTCGTCAGCACAGATACGCAGTATTTT.

The V gene is TRBV7-2, the J gene TRBJ2-3; 7 bases line up with TRBD1. V shed 6 bases, J shed 8 bases, and the junction held 8 bases outside the gene matches. The CDR3 length is 13 residues. Germline V gives CDR1 SGHTA, CDR2 FQGNSA. This chain's CDR3 is CASRLRDSSTQYF. CDR3 nucleotide sequence: TGTGCCAGCAGACTCCGGGACAGCAGTACGCAGTATTTT.